The present entry profiles one TCR beta chain with its context. Its antigen remains unidentified. Base qualities are not recorded, but no much larger clone differs from it by a single base. Receptors were amplified or captured by the immunoSEQ multiplex PCR assay. High-throughput TCR-beta CDR3 sequencing of genomic DNA from most patients was performed by Adaptive Biotechnologies. As for the original processing: TCR sequencing data were retrieved from Adaptive's ImmunoSEQ software for 18 patients, whereas a few other patients were processed with MiXCR and VDJtools. CDR3 nucleotide sequences shared between donor and recipient were removed because the origin of such sequences could not be assigned. At least 2-fold expansion over unstimulated cells and a minimum CFSE-low frequency of 0.002% (template counts) or 0.001% (read counts) were required for clones to be classified as alloreactive. Clones detected in sequenced pre-transplant spleen, lymph node, or MLR CFSE-low populations of the donor or recipient were defined as mappable. The cumulative frequency of alloreactive clones was calculated as a percentage of all sequences, weighted by copy number. TCRdb took this table from immuneACCESS and kept in-frame rearrangements with V and J called. Such tables lack part of the clones; where checked against another copy, unresolved V genes explain under half of the gap, and the rest is unexplained. D and trimming were read from the DNA, whereas the V and J calls and clone size are those reported in that table. The sample table contains 15,000 to 20,000 clones; only one count was recorded for over 75% of them. In total, the top ten clones hold 1.5% to 2.5% of the sample.

The sample originates from a study of graft-versus-host responses after intestinal transplantation (dated by TCRdb to about 2021). In the study overall: The transplants that recipients received were multivisceral, liver-intestinal, or isolated intestinal. Every recipient was given anti-thymocyte globulin induction, then maintenance tacrolimus and steroids for about three years. Bulk TCR-beta CDR3 sequencing was used to track graft-versus-host and host-versus-graft alloreactive T cell clones in the graft, circulation and bone marrow after intestinal transplantation. To identify alloreactive clones, pre-transplant mixed lymphocyte reaction products were sequenced and compared with unstimulated pre-transplant donor and recipient T cells. Of the roughly 26 intestinal transplant recipients enrolled in the cohort, one of whom was a retransplant, 3 patients without pretransplant specimens were excluded. A peak of at least 4% donor T cells among recipient peripheral blood mononuclear cells was the definition used for donor T cell macrochimerism. Samples from a few later patients were sequenced in-house on an Illumina MiSeq with MiXCR processing rather than by the commercial service.

The CDR3 runs 15 residues from the cysteine to the phenylalanine. Of the read, only the CDR3 DNA is kept; its 45 bases are in frame from base 1. The germline V gene encodes CDR1 MGHRA and CDR2 YSYEKL. Trimming removed 0 bases from V and 1 base from J, leaving 6 bases between the germline ends. Study-level results and caveats: In the allografts of patients with donor T cell macrochimerism, GvH to HvG T cell clonal ratios were high. The conclusions were limited by the relatively low number and heterogeneity of the intestinal transplant patients. GvH clones were detected in recipient bone marrow, and some appeared earlier in ileal mucosa or blood, consistent with an intestinal mucosal origin. Early after transplant, peak levels of circulating GvH clones were associated with declines in HvG clones.

Blood samples were collected up to 4 times in the first month after transplant and then at least monthly when available. The sequencing here drew on PBMCs, taken about 350 days after transplant. The sequence derives from a human patient who received an intestinal transplant, so some T cells may come from the graft donor. Recombination linked TRBV4-1 to TRBJ2-2, with the D gene not clear enough to name. The nucleotides are TGCGCCAGCAGCCAAGACAAAGGGAACACCGGGGAGCTGTTTTTT. Its amino acids are CASSQDKGNTGELFF.